This record covers a single T cell receptor (beta chain). The germline V gene has CDR1 SNHLY and CDR2 FYNNEI. J was trimmed by 3 bases and V by 5 bases; bases with no gene match: 8. The CDR3 consists of 15 residues. Generated by immunoSEQ multiplex PCR, the TCRdb table keeps only in-frame clones and is missing some. The sample has 300,000 to 400,000 clones; around 87% are singletons. The sample comes from a study of blood T cell repertoires in COVID-19. At the level of the study: T cells, B-cell-depleted T cells, or PBMCs provided the cDNA or gDNA that served as material.

This rearrangement joins TRBV2 to TRBJ2-3; 7 bases agree with TRBD1. This TCR was recovered from a woman aged 45-65 years with active or convalescent COVID-19. The sequenced material came from peripheral blood. CDR3 region: CASSSDREATDTQYF. The DNA for the CDR3 is TGTGCCAGCAGTTCAGACAGGGAAGCAACAGATACGCAGTATTTT.